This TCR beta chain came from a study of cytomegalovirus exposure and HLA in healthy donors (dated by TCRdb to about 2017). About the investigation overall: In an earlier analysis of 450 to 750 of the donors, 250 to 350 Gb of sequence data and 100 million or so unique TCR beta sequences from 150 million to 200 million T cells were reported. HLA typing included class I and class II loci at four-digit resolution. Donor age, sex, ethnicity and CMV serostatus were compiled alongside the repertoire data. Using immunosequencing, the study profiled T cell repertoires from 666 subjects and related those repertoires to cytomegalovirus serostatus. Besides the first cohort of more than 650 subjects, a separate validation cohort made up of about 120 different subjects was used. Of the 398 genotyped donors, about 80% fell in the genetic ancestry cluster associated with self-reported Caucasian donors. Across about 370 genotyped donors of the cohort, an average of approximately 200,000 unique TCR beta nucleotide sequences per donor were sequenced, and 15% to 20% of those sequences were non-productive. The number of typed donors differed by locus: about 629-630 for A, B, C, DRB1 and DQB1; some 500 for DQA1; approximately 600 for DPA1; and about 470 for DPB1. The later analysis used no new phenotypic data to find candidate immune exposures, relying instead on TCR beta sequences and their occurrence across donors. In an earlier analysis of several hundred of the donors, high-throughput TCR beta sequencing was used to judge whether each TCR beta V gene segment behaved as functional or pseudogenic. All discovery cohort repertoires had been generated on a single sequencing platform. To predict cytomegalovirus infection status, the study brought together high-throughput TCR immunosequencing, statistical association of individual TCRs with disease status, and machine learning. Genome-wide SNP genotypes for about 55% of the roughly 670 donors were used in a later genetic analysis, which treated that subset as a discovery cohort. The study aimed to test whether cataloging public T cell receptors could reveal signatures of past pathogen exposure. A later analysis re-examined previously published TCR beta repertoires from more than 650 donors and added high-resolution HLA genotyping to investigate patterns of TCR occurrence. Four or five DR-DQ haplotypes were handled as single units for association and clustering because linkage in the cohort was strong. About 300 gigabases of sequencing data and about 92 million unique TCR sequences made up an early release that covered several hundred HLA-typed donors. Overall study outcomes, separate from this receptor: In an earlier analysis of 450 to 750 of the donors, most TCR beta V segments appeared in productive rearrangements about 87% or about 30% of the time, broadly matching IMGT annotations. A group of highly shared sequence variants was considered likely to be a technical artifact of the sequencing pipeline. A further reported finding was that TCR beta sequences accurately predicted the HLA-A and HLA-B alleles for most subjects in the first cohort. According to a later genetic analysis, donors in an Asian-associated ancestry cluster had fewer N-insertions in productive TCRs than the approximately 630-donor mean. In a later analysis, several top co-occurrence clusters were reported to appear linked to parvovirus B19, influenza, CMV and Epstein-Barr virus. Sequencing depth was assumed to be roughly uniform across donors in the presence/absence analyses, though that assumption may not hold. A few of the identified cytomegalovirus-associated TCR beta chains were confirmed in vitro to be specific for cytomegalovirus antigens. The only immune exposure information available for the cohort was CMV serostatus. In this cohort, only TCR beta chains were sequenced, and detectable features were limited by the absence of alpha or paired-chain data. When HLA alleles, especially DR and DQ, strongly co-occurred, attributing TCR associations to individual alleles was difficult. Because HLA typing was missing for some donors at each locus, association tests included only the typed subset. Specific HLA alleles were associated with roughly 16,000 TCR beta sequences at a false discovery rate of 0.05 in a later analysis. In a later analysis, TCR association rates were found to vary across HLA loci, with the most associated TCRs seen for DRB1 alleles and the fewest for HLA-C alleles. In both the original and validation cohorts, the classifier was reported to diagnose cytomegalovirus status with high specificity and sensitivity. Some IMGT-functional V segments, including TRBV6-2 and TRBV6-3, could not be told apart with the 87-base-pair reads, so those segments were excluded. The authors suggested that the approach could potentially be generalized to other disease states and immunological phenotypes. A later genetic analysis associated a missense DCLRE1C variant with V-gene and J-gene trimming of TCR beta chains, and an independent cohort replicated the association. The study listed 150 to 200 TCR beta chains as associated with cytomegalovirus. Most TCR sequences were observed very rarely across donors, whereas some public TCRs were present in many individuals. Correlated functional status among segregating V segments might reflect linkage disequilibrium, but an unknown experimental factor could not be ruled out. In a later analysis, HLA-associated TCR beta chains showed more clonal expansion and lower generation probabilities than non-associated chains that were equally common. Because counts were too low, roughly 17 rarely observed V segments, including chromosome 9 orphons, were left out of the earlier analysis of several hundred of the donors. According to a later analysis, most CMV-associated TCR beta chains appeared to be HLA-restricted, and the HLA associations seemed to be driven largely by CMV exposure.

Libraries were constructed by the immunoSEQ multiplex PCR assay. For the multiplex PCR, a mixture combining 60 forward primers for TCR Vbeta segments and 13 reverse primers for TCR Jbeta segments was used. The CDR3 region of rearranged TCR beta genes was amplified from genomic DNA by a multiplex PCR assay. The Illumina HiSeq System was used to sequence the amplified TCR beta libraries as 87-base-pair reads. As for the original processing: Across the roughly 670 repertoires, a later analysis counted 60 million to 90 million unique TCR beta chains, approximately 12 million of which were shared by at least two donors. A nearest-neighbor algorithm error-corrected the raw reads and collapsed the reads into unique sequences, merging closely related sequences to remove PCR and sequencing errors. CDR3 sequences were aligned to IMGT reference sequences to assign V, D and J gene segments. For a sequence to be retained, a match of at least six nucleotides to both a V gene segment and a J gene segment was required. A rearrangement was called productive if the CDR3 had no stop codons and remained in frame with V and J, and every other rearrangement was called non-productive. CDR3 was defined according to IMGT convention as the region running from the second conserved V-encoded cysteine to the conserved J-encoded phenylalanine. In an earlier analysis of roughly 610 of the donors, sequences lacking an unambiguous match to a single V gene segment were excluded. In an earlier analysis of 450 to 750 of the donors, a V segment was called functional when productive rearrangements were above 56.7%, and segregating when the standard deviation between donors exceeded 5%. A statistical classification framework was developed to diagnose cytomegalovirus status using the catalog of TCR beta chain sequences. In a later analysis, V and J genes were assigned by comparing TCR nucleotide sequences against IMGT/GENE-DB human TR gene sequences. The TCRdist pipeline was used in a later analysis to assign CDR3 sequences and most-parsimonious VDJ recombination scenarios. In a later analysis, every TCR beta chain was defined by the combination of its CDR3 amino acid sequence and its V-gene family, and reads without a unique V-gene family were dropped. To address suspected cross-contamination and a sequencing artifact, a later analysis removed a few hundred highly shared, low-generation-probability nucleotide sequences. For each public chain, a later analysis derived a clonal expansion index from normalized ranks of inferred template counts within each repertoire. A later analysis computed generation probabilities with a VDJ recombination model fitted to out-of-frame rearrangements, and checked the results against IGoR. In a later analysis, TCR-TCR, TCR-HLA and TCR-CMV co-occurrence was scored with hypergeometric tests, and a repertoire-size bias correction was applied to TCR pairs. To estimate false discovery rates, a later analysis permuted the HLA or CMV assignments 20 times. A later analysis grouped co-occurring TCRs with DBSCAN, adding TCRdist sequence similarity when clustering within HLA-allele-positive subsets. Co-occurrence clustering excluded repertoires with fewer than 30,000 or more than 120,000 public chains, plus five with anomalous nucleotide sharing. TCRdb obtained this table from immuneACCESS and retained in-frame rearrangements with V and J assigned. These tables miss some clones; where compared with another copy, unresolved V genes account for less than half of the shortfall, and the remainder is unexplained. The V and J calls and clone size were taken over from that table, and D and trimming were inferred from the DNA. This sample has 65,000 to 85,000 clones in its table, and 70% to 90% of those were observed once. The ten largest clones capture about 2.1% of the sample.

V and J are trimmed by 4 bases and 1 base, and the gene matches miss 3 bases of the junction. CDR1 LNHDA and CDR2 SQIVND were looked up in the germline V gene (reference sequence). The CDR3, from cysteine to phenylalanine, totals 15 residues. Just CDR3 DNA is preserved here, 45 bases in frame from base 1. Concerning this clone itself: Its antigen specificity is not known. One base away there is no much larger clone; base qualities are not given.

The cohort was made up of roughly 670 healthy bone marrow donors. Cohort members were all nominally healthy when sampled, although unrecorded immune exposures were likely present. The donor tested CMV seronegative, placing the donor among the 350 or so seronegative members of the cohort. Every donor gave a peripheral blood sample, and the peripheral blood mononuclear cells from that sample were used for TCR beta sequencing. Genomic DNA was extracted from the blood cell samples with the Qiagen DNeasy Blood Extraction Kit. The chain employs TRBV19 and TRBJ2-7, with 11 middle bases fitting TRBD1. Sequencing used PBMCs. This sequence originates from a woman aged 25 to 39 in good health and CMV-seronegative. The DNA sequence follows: TGTGCCAGTAGTAGCCGGGACAGGGGGTCCTACGAGCAGTACTTC. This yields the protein CASSSRDRGSYEQYF.